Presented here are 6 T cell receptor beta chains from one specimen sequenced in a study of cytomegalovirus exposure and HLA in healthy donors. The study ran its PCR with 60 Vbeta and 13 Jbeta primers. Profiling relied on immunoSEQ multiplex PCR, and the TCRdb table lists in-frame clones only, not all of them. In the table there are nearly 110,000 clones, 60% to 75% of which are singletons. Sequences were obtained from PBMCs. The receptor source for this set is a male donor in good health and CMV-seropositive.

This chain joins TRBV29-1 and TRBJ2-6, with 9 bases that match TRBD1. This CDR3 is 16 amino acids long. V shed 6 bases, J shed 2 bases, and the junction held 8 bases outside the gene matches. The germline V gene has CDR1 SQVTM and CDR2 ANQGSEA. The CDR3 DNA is TGCAGCGTCCCGGGACAGGGCCACCCTGGGGCCAACGTCCTGACTTTC. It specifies CSVPGQGHPGANVLTF.

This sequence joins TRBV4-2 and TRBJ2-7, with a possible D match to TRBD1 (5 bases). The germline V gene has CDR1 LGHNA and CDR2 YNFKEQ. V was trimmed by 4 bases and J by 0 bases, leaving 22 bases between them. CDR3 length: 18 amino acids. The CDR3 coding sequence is TGTGCCAGCAGCCCCGCCGGGTCCCAGGGCTTATTCTCCTACGAGCAGTACTTC. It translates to CASSPAGSQGLFSYEQYF.

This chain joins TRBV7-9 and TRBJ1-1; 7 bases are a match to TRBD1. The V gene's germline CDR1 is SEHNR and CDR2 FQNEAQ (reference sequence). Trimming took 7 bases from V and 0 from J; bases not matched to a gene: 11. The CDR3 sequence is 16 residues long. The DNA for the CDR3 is TGTGCCAGCACTCTTGGGGACAGCCGCATGAACACTGAAGCTTTCTTT. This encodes CASTLGDSRMNTEAFF.

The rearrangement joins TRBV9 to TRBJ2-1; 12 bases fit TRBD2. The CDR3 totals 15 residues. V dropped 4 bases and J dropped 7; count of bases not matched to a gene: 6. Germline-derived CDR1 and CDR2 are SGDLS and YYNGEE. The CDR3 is CASSTGLAGTNEQFF. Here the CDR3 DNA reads TGTGCCAGCAGCACCGGACTAGCGGGAACGAATGAGCAGTTCTTC.

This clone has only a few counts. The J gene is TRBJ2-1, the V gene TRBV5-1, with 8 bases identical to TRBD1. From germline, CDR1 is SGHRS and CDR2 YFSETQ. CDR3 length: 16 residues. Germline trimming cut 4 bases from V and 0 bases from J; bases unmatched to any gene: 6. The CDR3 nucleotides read TGCGCCAGCAGCCAGGGACAGGCGAGCTCCTACAATGAGCAGTTCTTC. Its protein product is CASSQGQASSYNEQFF.

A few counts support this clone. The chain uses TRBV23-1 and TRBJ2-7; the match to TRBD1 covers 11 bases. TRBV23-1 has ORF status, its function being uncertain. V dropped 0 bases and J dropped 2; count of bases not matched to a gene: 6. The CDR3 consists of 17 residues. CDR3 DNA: TGCGCCAGCAGTCAATCATCAACGGGACAGGGGGCCTACGAGCAGTACTTC. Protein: CASSQSSTGQGAYEQYF.